Following are 24 T cell receptor beta chains from one sample sequenced in a study of T cell responses to AZD1222 COVID-19 vaccine. This table comes from immunoSEQ multiplex PCR, and its TCRdb copy is limited to in-frame clones, with some not included. This sample has some 150,000 clones, with less than 90% found just once. This sample comprised peripheral blood, obtained after recovery from COVID-19. The receptor set was obtained from an adult who had recovered from COVID-19.

The table lists this clone with a count of one. The gene calls are TRBV12-5 and TRBJ2-5, with TRBD2 matching 12 bases. Germline V gene sequence: CDR1 LGHNT, CDR2 FRNRAP. The CDR3 is 15 amino acids. Germline trimming cut 6 bases from V and 4 bases from J; bases unmatched to any gene: 6. The CDR3 coding sequence is TGTGCTAGTGGCCCGGGACTAGCGGGCGGAGAGACCCAGTACTTC. Its protein is CASGPGLAGGETQYF.

This rearrangement joins TRBV28 to TRBJ1-1, with D perhaps TRBD1 (5 bases). V was trimmed by 4 bases and J by 1 base, leaving 13 bases between them. CDR3 length: 15 amino acids. The germline gives CDR1 MDHEN, CDR2 SYDVKM. The CDR3: CASSSPWGGNTEAFF. In DNA form, the CDR3 reads TGTGCCAGCAGTTCCCCCTGGGGGGGGAACACTGAAGCTTTCTTT.

The rearrangement joins TRBV7-2 to TRBJ2-7; D uncertain. This CDR3 contains 13 residues. Between the trimmed V and J ends, which lost 5 bases and 4 bases, there was a span of 12 bases. In germline, CDR1 is SGHTA, CDR2 FQGNSA. CDR3 coding DNA: TGTGCCAGCAGCCCGGGTCCTGAATACGAGCAGTACTTC. Its protein is CASSPGPEYEQYF.

The chain couples TRBV10-3 to TRBJ1-5; D possibly corresponds to TRBD1 (6 bases). There are 14 residues in the CDR3. Germline CDR1 ENHRY, CDR2 SYGVKD. The V end lost 10 bases, the J end lost 2 bases, and 15 bases lay between the germline ends. The CDR3 coding sequence is TGTGCCACTTCGGGCAGGGGAGGCAATCAGCCCCAGCATTTT. Protein product: CATSGRGGNQPQHF.

This chain links TRBV5-5 with TRBJ2-3, with no clear D. V lost 4 bases, J lost 4 bases, and 16 bases lay in between. In germline, CDR1 is SGHKS, CDR2 YYEKEE (reference sequence). The CDR3 contains 15 residues. The CDR3 region is CASSPDGSPPDTQYF. The CDR3 nucleotides are TGTGCCAGCAGCCCGGACGGGTCCCCACCAGATACGCAGTATTTT.

The chain uses TRBV7-3 and TRBJ2-7; a weak D match, TRBD1 (6 bases). Between the trimmed V and J ends, which lost 4 bases and 4 bases, there was a span of 14 bases. The germline V gene encodes CDR1 SGHTA and CDR2 FQGTGA. The CDR3 runs to 14 residues. The CDR3 sequence is CASSCRQAQYEQYF. The CDR3 DNA sequence: TGTGCCAGCAGCTGCCGACAGGCCCAGTACGAGCAGTACTTC.

This clone rates as medium-sized. For the CDR3, the DNA is TGTGCCAGCATAGCGGGACGGAACTACAATGAGCAGTTCTTC. Encoded protein: CASIAGRNYNEQFF. The chain couples TRBV27 to TRBJ2-1; 8 nucleotides align to TRBD2. V gave up 7 bases and J gave up 3 bases; unmatched junction bases: 5. Germline CDR1 MNHEY, CDR2 SMNVEV (reference sequence). The CDR3 runs 14 residues.

The chain carries TRBV2 and TRBJ1-1; possibly TRBD1 for D (5 bases). V was pared by 9 bases and J by 2 bases, with 13 bases between. The CDR3 loop spans 13 amino acids. The germline CDR1 and CDR2 sequences are SNHLY and FYNNEI. The CDR3 loop reads CARSGGANTEAFF. CDR3 bases: TGTGCCAGATCCGGAGGGGCAAACACTGAAGCTTTCTTT.

CDR3 in DNA: TGTGCCAGCAGCTCCCTTCCGGGAGCGGGGCACACAGATACGCAGTATTTT. This gives the protein CASSSLPGAGHTDTQYF. This sequence joins TRBV28 and TRBJ2-3; 7 bases fit TRBD2. The CDR3 runs to 17 residues. Germline V gives CDR1 MDHEN, CDR2 SYDVKM. Trimming removed 6 bases from V and 2 bases from J; junction bases left unmatched: 14.

The rearrangement links TRBV3-1 (or the pseudogene TRBV3-2) to TRBJ1-2; D gene uncertain. CDR1 is LGHDT and CDR2 is YNNKEL in the germline V gene (reference sequence). The CDR3 has 12 residues. V was pared by 5 bases and J by 1 base, with 5 bases between. CDR3 DNA sequence: TGTGCCAGCAGCTCAAGTAACTATGGCTACACCTTC. Its translation: CASSSSNYGYTF.

The chain carries TRBV28 and TRBJ1-2; 8 bases align to TRBD1. The germline gives CDR1 MDHEN, CDR2 SYDVKM. V lost 6 bases, J lost 3 bases, and 3 bases stayed unmatched. The CDR3 consists of 13 residues. The CDR3 region is CASRPDRDYGYTF. The CDR3 DNA reads as TGTGCCAGCAGACCGGACAGGGACTATGGCTACACCTTC.

The V and J genes are TRBV2 and TRBJ2-5; D unresolved. Trimming cost V 6 bases and J 0 bases, with 5 bases left between them. The CDR3 sequence is 12 residues long. Germline V gene sequence: CDR1 SNHLY, CDR2 FYNNEI. CDR3 nucleotides: TGTGCCAGCAGGGGTAACCAAGAGACCCAGTACTTC. This encodes CASRGNQETQYF.

CDR3: CASSLTARETQYF. The CDR3 DNA reads TGTGCCAGCAGCTTGACAGCCCGAGAGACCCAGTACTTC. The J gene is TRBJ2-5, the V gene TRBV11-3; a possible D gene is TRBD1 (5 bases). V lost 3 bases to trimming and J lost 4 bases, with 9 bases between them. CDR3 length: 13 amino acids. Germline loops: CDR1 SGHNT, CDR2 YENEEA. The full variable domain, with the rest looked up from reference TRBV11-3 and TRBJ2-5, is EAGVVQSPRYKIIEKKQPVAFWCNPISGHNTLYWYLQNLGQGPELLIRYENEEAVDDSQLPKDRFSAERLKGVDSTLKIQPAELGDSAVYLCASSLTARETQYFGPGTRLLVL.

The gene calls are TRBV29-1 and TRBJ1-1; TRBD1 agrees at 10 bases. Germline CDR1 and CDR2: SQVTM and ANQGSEA. The CDR3 covers 14 residues. The V gene end was trimmed by 2 bases and the J gene end by 5 bases; junction bases not matched to a gene: 5. The CDR3: CSVELGQGSTEAFF. CDR3 sequence (DNA): TGCAGCGTTGAACTGGGACAGGGGAGTACTGAAGCTTTCTTT.

This chain joins TRBV3-1 (or the pseudogene TRBV3-2) and TRBJ2-7; D remains ambiguous. Trimming took 1 base from V and 2 from J, leaving 18 bases between them. Per the germline V gene, CDR1 is LGHDT and CDR2 is YNNKEL (reference sequence). The CDR3 spans 17 residues. The CDR3 DNA reads as TGTGCCAGCAGCCAAGTCCCGGCCCTAGTCTCGACCTACGAGCAGTACTTC. Its protein product is CASSQVPALVSTYEQYF.

The J gene is TRBJ1-4, the V gene TRBV6-5; 7 bases map to TRBD1. Per the germline V gene, CDR1 is MNHEY and CDR2 is SVGAGI. V lost 5 bases and J lost 7; bases outside the gene matches: 7. The CDR3 totals 14 residues. The CDR3 sequence is CASSRQGVGEKLFF. For the CDR3, the DNA is TGTGCCAGCAGTCGACAGGGAGTCGGTGAAAAACTGTTTTTT.

The chain is built from TRBV29-1 and TRBJ1-2; weak D call: TRBD1 (6 bases). The V and J ends lost 8 bases and 8 bases respectively, with 15 bases between them. Germline-derived CDR1 and CDR2 are SQVTM and ANQGSEA. This CDR3 contains 11 residues. The CDR3 loop is CSSQGTGGYTF. The DNA for the CDR3 is TGCAGCTCTCAGGGGACGGGAGGCTACACCTTC.

V gene TRBV9 combines with J gene TRBJ2-7, with 8 bases lining up with TRBD2. The CDR3 is 16 residues long. V lost 0 bases, J lost 6 bases, and 11 bases stayed unmatched. CDR1 is SGDLS and CDR2 is YYNGEE in the germline V gene. CDR3 amino acids: CASSVGLAGRELEQYF. Written as DNA, the CDR3 is TGTGCCAGCAGCGTAGGGCTAGCGGGCCGGGAACTCGAGCAGTACTTC.

The CDR3 reads CASSLIGGLEAFF. Written as DNA, the CDR3 is TGTGCCAGCAGTTTGATCGGCGGCCTAGAAGCTTTCTTT. V and J are TRBV28 and TRBJ1-1; D not certain. This CDR3 is 13 amino acids long. CDR1 is MDHEN, CDR2 SYDVKM, per germline. V shed 3 bases and J shed 8 bases, with 13 bases lying between them.

The chain combines TRBV6-2 or TRBV6-3 with TRBJ2-1, with 7 bases lining up with TRBD2. This CDR3 contains 15 residues. The germline gives CDR1 MNHEY, CDR2 SVGEGT. Trimming removed 2 bases from V and 8 bases from J; junction bases left unmatched: 9. The CDR3: CASSYRGVLNHEQFF. Written as DNA, the CDR3 is TGTGCCAGCAGTTACCGGGGGGTTTTGAACCATGAGCAGTTCTTC.

This chain links TRBV28 with TRBJ1-2, with 9 bases identical to TRBD1. V shed 6 bases, J shed 2 bases, and the junction held 4 bases outside the gene matches. CDR1 and CDR2 (germline): MDHEN, SYDVKM. This CDR3 is built from 14 residues. The CDR3 reads CASSYRGRNYGYTF. The CDR3 nucleotides are TGTGCCAGCAGCTACAGGGGGCGCAACTATGGCTACACCTTC.

V and J are TRBV25-1 and TRBJ2-2; D remains unclear. The CDR3 length is 12 residues. Germline V lookup: CDR1 MGHDK, CDR2 SYGVNS. With 7 bases removed from V and 6 bases from J, the gap between germline ends came to 9 bases. The CDR3 reads CASNRIAGELFF. Written as DNA, the CDR3 is TGTGCCAGCAACCGAATCGCCGGGGAGCTGTTTTTT.

This chain links TRBV7-9 with TRBJ2-7, with 10 bases matching TRBD2. This CDR3 is built from 14 residues. CDR1 is SEHNR and CDR2 is FQNEAQ in the germline V gene (reference sequence). With V trimmed by 6 bases and J by 6 bases, 8 bases remained unmatched. Here the CDR3 reads CASSYSGGTSEQYF. CDR3 in DNA: TGTGCCAGCAGTTATAGCGGGGGGACGAGCGAGCAGTACTTC.

This chain's CDR3 is CASSFAGKSYEQYF. Written as DNA, the CDR3 is TGTGCCAGCAGCTTCGCCGGGAAATCCTACGAGCAGTACTTC. The genes are TRBV5-4 and TRBJ2-7; weak D call: TRBD2 (5 bases). Germline CDR1 and CDR2: SGHNT and YYREEE (reference sequence). The CDR3 spans 14 residues. The ends were cut back, 2 bases at V and 1 base at J, with 10 bases in the middle.